The source of this T cell receptor beta chain is a study of breast tumors, draining lymph nodes, adjacent tissues. Concerning this clonotype itself: Its antigen is currently unknown.

TCRdb fed the multiplex PCR reads into MiXCR, producing one record per CDR3 protein. The top ten clones hold roughly 1.2% of a sample with some 100,000 distinct CDR3 sequences, around 20% of them seen once. The lymph nodes were axillary draining lymph nodes from breast cancer patients. Germline V gives CDR1 LNHDA, CDR2 SQIVND (reference sequence). The V end was cut by 9 bases, the J end by 4 bases, with 18 bases between. The CDR3 contains 14 residues. Study results and caveats: Tumors had less TCR diversity than lymph nodes, more than nontumor tissue.

Source material: axillary lymph node tissue. The clonotype comes from a female donor with breast cancer. Some clones in this sample may be carry-over from other donors' samples. J is TRBJ1-1 and V is TRBV19; D call uncertain. CDR3 nucleotide sequence: TGTGCCAGCACCCGAGGACCCACAAGCACTGAAGCTTTCTTT. Its translation: CASTRGPTSTEAFF.